Presented here are 30 T cell receptor beta chains from one specimen sequenced in a study of control samples from healthy donors and cancer patients. The repertoire was sequenced with immunoSEQ multiplex PCR; TCRdb's copy has only in-frame clones and lacks some. The repertoire holds approximately 120,000 clones, with 75% to 90% as singletons. Sample: blood. These receptors all come from a woman in her fifties or sixties in good health.

This chain uses TRBV24-1 with TRBJ2-5; D unresolved. The CDR3 totals 15 residues. CDR1 KGHDR and CDR2 SFDVKD come from the germline V gene. V lost 1 base to trimming and J lost 2 bases, with 10 bases between them. The CDR3 sequence is CATSDLSAKQETQYF. CDR3 bases: TGTGCCACCAGTGATTTATCGGCAAAACAAGAGACCCAGTACTTC.

The V call is TRBV7-6, the J call TRBJ1-5; a possible D gene is TRBD1 (6 bases). Germline V gene lookup returns CDR1 SGHVS and CDR2 FNYEAQ. The CDR3 has 17 residues. The V end lost 5 bases, the J end lost 1 base, and 18 bases lay between the germline ends. The CDR3 sequence: CASSKGGGGRSNQPQHF. CDR3 DNA sequence: TGTGCCAGCAGCAAAGGGGGTGGGGGGCGAAGCAATCAGCCCCAGCATTTT.

The V gene is TRBV5-1, the J gene TRBJ2-2, with 9 positions matching TRBD2. This CDR3 has 16 amino acids. Germline V CDR1 and CDR2: SGHRS, YFSETQ. V dropped 2 bases and J dropped 5; count of bases not matched to a gene: 7. This CDR3 reads CASSLPGLASTGELFF. The CDR3 DNA is TGCGCCAGCAGCTTACCGGGACTAGCATCTACCGGGGAGCTGTTTTTT.

The chain uses TRBV6-5 and TRBJ2-7; D remains ambiguous. CDR1 is MNHEY and CDR2 is SVGAGI in the germline V gene. V lost 4 bases, J lost 5 bases, and 12 bases lay in between. The CDR3 contains 13 residues. The CDR3 spells CASSSQWSDEQYV. The CDR3 bases are TGTGCCAGCAGTTCCCAATGGTCCGACGAGCAGTACGTC.

The J gene is TRBJ1-3, the V gene TRBV24-1; D unclear. Per germline, CDR1 KGHDR and CDR2 SFDVKD. Trimming took off 1 base at V and 0 bases at J, with 9 bases between the two ends. The CDR3 has 16 residues. The chain's CDR3 is CATSDFRCSSGNTIYF. The DNA of the CDR3 is TGTGCCACCAGTGATTTTAGATGTAGCTCTGGAAACACCATATATTTT.

The chain carries TRBV27 and TRBJ2-7; no reliable D call. The germline CDR1 and CDR2 sequences are MNHEY and SMNVEV (reference sequence). This CDR3 contains 14 residues. Trimming removed 3 bases from V and 0 bases from J, with 9 bases in between. This CDR3 reads CASSFSPFSYEQYF. Written as DNA, the CDR3 is TGTGCCAGCAGTTTCAGCCCCTTCTCCTACGAGCAGTACTTC.

V usage is TRBV29-1 and J usage is TRBJ2-2; TRBD2 matches 11 bases. CDR1 and CDR2 from the germline V gene are SQVTM and ANQGSEA. The CDR3 consists of 16 residues. J gave up 0 bases and V 6 bases, and 6 bases lay outside the gene matches. CDR3 sequence (DNA): TGCAGCGTAGCGGGACTAGCGGCATCGAACACCGGGGAGCTGTTTTTT. Its protein is CSVAGLAASNTGELFF.

This chain links TRBV2 with TRBJ2-1; 9 bases are a match to TRBD1. Germline assignment: CDR1 SNHLY and CDR2 FYNNEI. This CDR3 spans 12 amino acids. Trimming removed 7 bases from V and 13 bases from J; junction bases left unmatched: 8. CDR3 residues: CASMDRGGFQFF. CDR3 sequence (DNA): TGTGCCAGCATGGACAGGGGTGGGTTCCAGTTCTTC.

This clone was recorded once. This chain connects TRBV7-2 to TRBJ2-1, with 8 bases lining up with TRBD1. This CDR3 is 15 amino acids long. Germline V CDR1 and CDR2: SGHTA, FQGNSA. V dropped 4 bases and J dropped 2; count of bases not matched to a gene: 4. The DNA for the CDR3 is TGTGCCAGCAGCTCAGGACAGGGTACCTACAATGAGCAGTTCTTC. As protein: CASSSGQGTYNEQFF.

The rearrangement joins TRBV4-3 to TRBJ2-3, with a weak D call TRBD2 (6 bases). CDR1 is LGHNA and CDR2 is YSLEER in the germline V gene. The CDR3 is 15 residues long. Trimming stripped 3 bases from V and 5 bases from J, with 15 bases between. DNA of the CDR3: TGCGCCAGCAGCCACGGGAGTTGGGAGTTAGATACGCAGTATTTT. This encodes CASSHGSWELDTQYF.

Comment on this clone: At one end the junction does not follow the germline gene, possibly because of a read error. The rearrangement uses TRBV11-3 and TRBJ2-5, with no clear D. This CDR3 contains 13 residues. Germline values: CDR1 SGHNT, CDR2 YENEEA. The CDR3 DNA follows: TGTGCCAGCAACTTACGGCACCAAGAGACCCAGTACTTC. Its protein is CASNLRHQETQYF.

The CDR3 here is CASSSHEGQSKDQGTYEQYV. For the CDR3, the DNA is TGTGCCAGCAGTTCCCATGAGGGTCAGAGTAAAGATCAGGGGACCTACGAGCAGTACGTC. This sequence joins TRBV27 and TRBJ2-7; TRBD1 might be the D (6 bases). Trimming pared 4 bases from V and 2 bases from J, leaving 30 bases between. The germline gives CDR1 MNHEY, CDR2 SMNVEV (reference sequence). The CDR3 spans 20 residues.

This chain uses TRBV5-1 with TRBJ2-3; D perhaps matches TRBD1 (6 bases). The CDR3 extends over 16 amino acids. V was cut by 4 bases and J by 2 bases, with 17 bases left in between. Germline V lookup: CDR1 SGHRS, CDR2 YFSETQ. The CDR3 DNA sequence: TGCGCCAGCAGCCTACAGGGTGGTGGGTCCACAGATACGCAGTATTTT. As protein: CASSLQGGGSTDTQYF.

The chain couples TRBV6-2 or TRBV6-3 to TRBJ1-2, with D tentatively TRBD1 (5 bases). With 5 bases removed from V and 2 bases from J, the gap between germline ends came to 9 bases. This CDR3 has 13 amino acids. Germline V gene sequence: CDR1 MNHEY, CDR2 SVGEGT. The CDR3 nucleotides are TGTGCCAGCAGTCTCGACAGCAACTATGGCTACACCTTC. Translating it yields CASSLDSNYGYTF.

The rearrangement joins TRBV9 to TRBJ1-2, with TRBD1 matching over 10 bases. Losses at the gene ends were 5 bases for V and 7 bases for J; bases not matched to a gene: 5. CDR1 and CDR2 (germline): SGDLS, YYNGEE. The CDR3 extends over 13 amino acids. CDR3: CASRPGTGVGYTF. The CDR3 DNA sequence: TGTGCCAGCAGACCCGGGACAGGGGTTGGCTACACCTTC.

V and J are TRBV30 and TRBJ1-5; D may be TRBD1 (6 bases). The V gene's germline CDR1 is GTSNPN and CDR2 SVGIG (reference sequence). The CDR3 loop spans 13 amino acids. Trimming left V 1 base short and J 5 bases short, with 9 bases between. The CDR3 DNA reads TGTGCCTGGAGTGAAAGGGGGTATCAGCCCCAGCATTTT. Protein: CAWSERGYQPQHF. Complete variable domain (other parts from reference TRBV30 and TRBJ1-5): SQTIHQWPATLVQPVGSPLSLECTVEGTSNPNLYWYRQAAGRGLQLLFYSVGIGQISSEVPQNLSASRPQDRQFILSSKKLLLSDSGFYLCAWSERGYQPQHFGDGTRLSIL.

The chain recombines TRBV12-3 or TRBV12-4 with TRBJ1-2; no definite D call. This CDR3 has 13 residues. The V end was cut by 6 bases, the J end by 5 bases, with 13 bases between. CDR3 residues: CASSRSEQYGYTF. In DNA, the CDR3 is TGTGCCAGCAGCCGGTCCGAACAATATGGCTACACCTTC.

The rearrangement joins TRBV6-5 to TRBJ2-3, with TRBD2 matching over 14 bases. Per the germline V gene, CDR1 is MNHEY and CDR2 is SVGAGI. The junction had 5 bases not matched to a gene; V was cut back by 6 bases and J by 9 bases. The CDR3 covers 14 residues. The CDR3 loop is CASRSGTSGRTQYF. The CDR3 DNA sequence: TGTGCCAGCAGATCCGGGACTAGCGGGAGAACGCAGTATTTT.

The chain combines TRBV5-3 with TRBJ2-1, with TRBD2 matching over 7 bases. TRBV5-3 is assigned to the ORF class and has an uncertain function. CDR3 length: 15 amino acids. Losses at the gene ends were 1 base for V and 6 bases for J; bases not matched to a gene: 7. The CDR3 DNA reads TGTGCCAGAAGCTTGTGGACTAGATATCCCAATGAGCAGTTCTTC. Protein: CARSLWTRYPNEQFF.

The chain links TRBV4-3 to TRBJ2-2, with TRBD2 matching 8 bases. There are 19 residues in the CDR3. Germline V gene lookup returns CDR1 LGHNA and CDR2 YSLEER. Unmatched junction bases numbered 16, after V lost 3 bases and J lost 4 bases. CDR3 nucleotides: TGCGCCAGCAGCCAGGGGTCTGGTTCGGGAGGGCGGGCCACCGGGGAGCTGTTTTTT. Amino acids: CASSQGSGSGGRATGELFF.

The chain uses TRBV6-1 and TRBJ2-7, with no clear D. Germline V CDR1 and CDR2: MNHNS, SASEGT. The CDR3 is 11 amino acids. With 1 base removed from V and 8 bases from J, the gap between germline ends came to 6 bases. The DNA of the CDR3 is TGTGCCAGCAGTGAAGTGACGAAGCAGTACGTC. This gives the protein CASSEVTKQYV.

V is TRBV6-5 and J is TRBJ2-1, with 8 bases that match TRBD2. The CDR3 loop spans 14 amino acids. The junction had 3 bases not matched to a gene; V was cut back by 5 bases and J by 3 bases. Germline CDR1 MNHEY, CDR2 SVGAGI. The CDR3 DNA sequence: TGTGCCAGCAGTCCGGGACTAGGCTACAATGAGCAGTTCTTC. Amino acids: CASSPGLGYNEQFF.

The chain is built from TRBV11-2 and TRBJ2-7, with D tentatively TRBD2 (6 bases). V lost 3 bases to trimming and J lost 3 bases, with 12 bases between them. Germline CDR1 is SGHAT and CDR2 is FQNNGV. The CDR3 sequence is 14 residues long. CDR3 amino acids: CASSLGLDSYEQYF. As DNA, the CDR3 is TGTGCCAGCAGCTTGGGACTCGACAGCTACGAGCAGTACTTC.

The chain is built from TRBV20-1 and TRBJ2-1; tentative D call: TRBD1 (6 bases). The V and J ends lost 3 bases and 10 bases respectively, with 13 bases between them. The CDR3 is 12 amino acids. Germline assignment: CDR1 DFQATT and CDR2 SNEGSKA (reference sequence). CDR3 loop: CSASLWDIEQFF. Written as DNA, the CDR3 is TGCAGTGCTAGTTTATGGGACATAGAGCAGTTCTTC.

The J gene is TRBJ1-1, the V gene TRBV7-3, with 10 bases lining up with TRBD1. The V gene's germline CDR1 is SGHTA and CDR2 FQGTGA. This CDR3 region has 13 residues. With V trimmed by 1 base and J by 10 bases, 3 bases remained unmatched. This CDR3 is CASSLSGTGAAFF. CDR3 bases: TGTGCCAGCAGCTTAAGTGGGACAGGGGCAGCTTTCTTT.

This rearrangement joins TRBV19 to TRBJ1-5; D call uncertain. This CDR3 has 14 residues. Trimming stripped 4 bases from V and 4 bases from J, with 11 bases between. The V gene's germline CDR1 is LNHDA and CDR2 SQIVND (reference sequence). In DNA form, the CDR3 reads TGTGCCAGTAGTACGTGGACTCAGAATCAGCCCCAGCATTTT. It codes for CASSTWTQNQPQHF.

The table lists this clone with a few counts. V is TRBV28 and J is TRBJ1-5, with a possible D match to TRBD1 (5 bases). The CDR3 is 16 residues long. V was trimmed by 5 bases and J by 5 bases, leaving 19 bases between them. Germline V gives CDR1 MDHEN, CDR2 SYDVKM. In DNA form, the CDR3 reads TGTGCCAGCAGTCCTGGCAAGAAGGGGAAGTATCAGCCCCAGCATTTT. This sequence encodes CASSPGKKGKYQPQHF.

V and J are TRBV29-1 and TRBJ2-3; a weak D match, TRBD2 (6 bases). This CDR3 is 13 amino acids long. The germline V gene encodes CDR1 SQVTM and CDR2 ANQGSEA. Between the trimmed V and J ends, which lost 4 bases and 5 bases, there was a span of 13 bases. CDR3 bases: TGCAGCGTTGTGGAGGGGTGGGTAGATACGCAGTATTTT. Translating it yields CSVVEGWVDTQYF.

This chain links TRBV7-3 with TRBJ2-7; D may be TRBD1 (5 bases). The CDR3 spans 14 residues. V lost 5 bases and J lost 2, with 13 bases in between. The germline gives CDR1 SGHTA, CDR2 FQGTGA. The CDR3 reads CASSLNMGPYEQYF. CDR3 sequence (DNA): TGTGCCAGCAGCCTCAACATGGGGCCCTACGAGCAGTACTTC.

The rearrangement links TRBV6-2 or TRBV6-3 to TRBJ2-2; 9 positions agree with TRBD1. Per germline, CDR1 MNHEY and CDR2 SVGEGT. The junction had 5 bases not matched to a gene; V was cut back by 3 bases and J by 6 bases. This CDR3 region has 15 residues. The DNA for the CDR3 is TGTGCCAGCAGTTATACAGGGGGCCGGGCCGGGGAGCTGTTTTTT. This gives the protein CASSYTGGRAGELFF.